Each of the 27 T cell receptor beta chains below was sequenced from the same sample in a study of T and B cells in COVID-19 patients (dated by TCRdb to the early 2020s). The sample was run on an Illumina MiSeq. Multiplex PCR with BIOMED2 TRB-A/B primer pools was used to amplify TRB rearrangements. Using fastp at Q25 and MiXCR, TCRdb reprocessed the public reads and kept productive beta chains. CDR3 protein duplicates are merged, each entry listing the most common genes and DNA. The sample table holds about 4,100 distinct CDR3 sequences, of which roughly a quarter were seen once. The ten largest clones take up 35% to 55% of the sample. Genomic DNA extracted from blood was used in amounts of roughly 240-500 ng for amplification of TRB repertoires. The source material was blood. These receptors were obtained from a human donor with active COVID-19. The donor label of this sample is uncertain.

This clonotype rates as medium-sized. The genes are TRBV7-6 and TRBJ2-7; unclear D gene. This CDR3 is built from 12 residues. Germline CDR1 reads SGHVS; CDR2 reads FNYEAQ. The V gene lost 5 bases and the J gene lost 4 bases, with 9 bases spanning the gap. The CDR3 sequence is CASSPNGYEQYF. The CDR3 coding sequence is TGTGCCAGCAGCCCCAACGGTTACGAGCAGTACTTC.

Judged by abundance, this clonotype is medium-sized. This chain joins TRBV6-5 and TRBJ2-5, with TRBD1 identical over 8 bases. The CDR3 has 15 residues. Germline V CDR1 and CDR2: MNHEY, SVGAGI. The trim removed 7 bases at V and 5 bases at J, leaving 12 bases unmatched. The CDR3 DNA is TGTGCCAGCAAGTGGTCAGGGGGCCATGGGGAGACCCAGTACTTC. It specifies CASKWSGGHGETQYF.

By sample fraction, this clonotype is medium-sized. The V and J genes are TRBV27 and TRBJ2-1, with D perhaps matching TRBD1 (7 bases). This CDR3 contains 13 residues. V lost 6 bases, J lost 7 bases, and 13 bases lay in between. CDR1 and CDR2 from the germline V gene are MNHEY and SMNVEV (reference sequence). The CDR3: CASSSAGGNEQFF. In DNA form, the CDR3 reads TGTGCCAGCAGCTCAGCAGGGGGGAATGAGCAGTTCTTC.

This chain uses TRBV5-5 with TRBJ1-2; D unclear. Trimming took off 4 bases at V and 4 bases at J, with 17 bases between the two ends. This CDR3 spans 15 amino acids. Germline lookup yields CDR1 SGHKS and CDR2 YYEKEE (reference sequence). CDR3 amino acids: CASSGQGLATYGYTF. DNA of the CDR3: TGTGCCAGCAGCGGGCAAGGATTGGCGACCTATGGCTACACCTTC.

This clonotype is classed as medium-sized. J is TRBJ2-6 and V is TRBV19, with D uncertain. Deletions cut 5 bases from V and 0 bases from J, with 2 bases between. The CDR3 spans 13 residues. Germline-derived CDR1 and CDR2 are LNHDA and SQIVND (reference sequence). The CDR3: CASSFSGANVLTF. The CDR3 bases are TGTGCCAGTAGTTTCTCTGGGGCCAACGTCCTGACTTTC.

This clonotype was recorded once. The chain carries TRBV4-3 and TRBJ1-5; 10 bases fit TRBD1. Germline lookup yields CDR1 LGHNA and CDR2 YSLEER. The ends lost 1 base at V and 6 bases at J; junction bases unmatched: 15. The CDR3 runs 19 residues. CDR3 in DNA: TGCGCCAGCAGCCAAGTCCTTCGGGACAGGGGATCAGCAGGTCAGCCCCAGCATTTT. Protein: CASSQVLRDRGSAGQPQHF.

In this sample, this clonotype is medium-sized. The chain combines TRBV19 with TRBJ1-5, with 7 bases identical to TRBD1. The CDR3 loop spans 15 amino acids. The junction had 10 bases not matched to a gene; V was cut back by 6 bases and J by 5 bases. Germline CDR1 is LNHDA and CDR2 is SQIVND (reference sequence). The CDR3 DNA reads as TGTGCCAGTAGGCTAGGAGGGGACAGATATCAGCCCCAGCATTTT. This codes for CASRLGGDRYQPQHF.

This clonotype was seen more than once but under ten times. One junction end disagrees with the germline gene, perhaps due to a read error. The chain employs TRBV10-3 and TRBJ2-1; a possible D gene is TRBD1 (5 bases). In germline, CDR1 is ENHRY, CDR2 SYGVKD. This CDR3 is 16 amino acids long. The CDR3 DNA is TGCGCCAGCAGTACCACCCAAGGGGCAGATTCAAATGAGCAGTTCTTC. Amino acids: CASSTTQGADSNEQFF.

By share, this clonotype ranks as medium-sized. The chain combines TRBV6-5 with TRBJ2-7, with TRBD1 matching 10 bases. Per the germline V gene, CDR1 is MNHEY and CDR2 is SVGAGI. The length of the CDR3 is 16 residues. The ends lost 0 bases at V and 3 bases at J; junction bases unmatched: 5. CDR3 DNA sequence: TGTGCCAGCAGTTACTCAAGACAGGGGGCAAACTACGAGCAGTACTTC. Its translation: CASSYSRQGANYEQYF.

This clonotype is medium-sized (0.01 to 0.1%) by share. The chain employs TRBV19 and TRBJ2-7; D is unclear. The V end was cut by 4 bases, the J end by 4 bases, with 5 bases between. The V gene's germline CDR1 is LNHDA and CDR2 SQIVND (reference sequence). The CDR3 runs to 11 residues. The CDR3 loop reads CASSTGYEQYF. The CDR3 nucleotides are TGTGCCAGTAGTACCGGTTACGAGCAGTACTTC.

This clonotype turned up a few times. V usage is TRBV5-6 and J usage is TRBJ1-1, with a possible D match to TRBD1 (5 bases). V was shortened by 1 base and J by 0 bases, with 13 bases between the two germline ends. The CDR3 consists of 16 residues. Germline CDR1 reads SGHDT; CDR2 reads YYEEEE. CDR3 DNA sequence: TGTGCCAGCAGCTTGAAGGCAGGGACTATGAACACTGAAGCTTTCTTT. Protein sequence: CASSLKAGTMNTEAFF.

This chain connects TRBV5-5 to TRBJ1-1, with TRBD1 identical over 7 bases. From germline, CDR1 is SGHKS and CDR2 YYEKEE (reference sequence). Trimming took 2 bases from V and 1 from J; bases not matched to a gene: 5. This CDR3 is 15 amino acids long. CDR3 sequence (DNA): TGTGCCAGCAGCTTAACAGGGGTCACGAACACTGAAGCTTTCTTT. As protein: CASSLTGVTNTEAFF.

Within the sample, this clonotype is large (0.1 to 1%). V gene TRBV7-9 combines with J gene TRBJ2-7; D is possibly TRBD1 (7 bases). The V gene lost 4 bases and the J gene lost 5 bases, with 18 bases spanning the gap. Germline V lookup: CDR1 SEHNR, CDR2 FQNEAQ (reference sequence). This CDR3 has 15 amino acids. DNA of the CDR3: TGTGCCAGCAGCTCCCGCCCGGCAGGGGGGCACGAGCAGTACTTC. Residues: CASSSRPAGGHEQYF.

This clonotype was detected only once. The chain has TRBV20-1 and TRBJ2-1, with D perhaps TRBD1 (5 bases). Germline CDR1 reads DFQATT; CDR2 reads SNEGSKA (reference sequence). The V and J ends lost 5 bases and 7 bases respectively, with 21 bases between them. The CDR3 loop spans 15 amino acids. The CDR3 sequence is CSARTGSRPGNEQFF. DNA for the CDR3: TGCAGTGCTCGTACAGGATCCCGTCCCGGTAATGAGCAGTTCTTC.

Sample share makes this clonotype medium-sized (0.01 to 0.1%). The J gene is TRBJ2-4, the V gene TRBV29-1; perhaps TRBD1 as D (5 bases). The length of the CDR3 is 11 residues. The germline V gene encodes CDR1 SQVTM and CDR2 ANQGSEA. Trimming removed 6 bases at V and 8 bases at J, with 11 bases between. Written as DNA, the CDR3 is TGCAGCGTCCCTATAGGGGACATTCAGTACTTC. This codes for CSVPIGDIQYF.

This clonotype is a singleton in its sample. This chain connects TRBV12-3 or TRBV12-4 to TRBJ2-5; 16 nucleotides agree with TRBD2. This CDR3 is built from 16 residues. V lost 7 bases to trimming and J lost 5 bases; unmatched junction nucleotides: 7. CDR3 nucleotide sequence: TGTGCCAGCAACCCGGGACTAGCGGGGGGGCGGGAGACCCAGTACTTC. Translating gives CASNPGLAGGRETQYF.

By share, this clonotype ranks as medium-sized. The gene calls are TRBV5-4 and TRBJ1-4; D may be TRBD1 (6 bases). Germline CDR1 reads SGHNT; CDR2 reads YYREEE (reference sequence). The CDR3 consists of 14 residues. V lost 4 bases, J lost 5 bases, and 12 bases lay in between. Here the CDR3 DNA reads TGTGCCAGCAGCCCGTGGGGGCCCAATGAAAAACTGTTTTTT. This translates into CASSPWGPNEKLFF.

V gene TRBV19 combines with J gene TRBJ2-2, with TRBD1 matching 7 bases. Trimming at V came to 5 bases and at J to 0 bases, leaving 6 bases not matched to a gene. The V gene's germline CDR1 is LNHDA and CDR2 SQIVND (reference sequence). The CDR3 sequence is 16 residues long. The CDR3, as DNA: TGTGCCAGTAGTCCCCTCGGGACAGCGAACACCGGGGAGCTGTTTTTT. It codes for CASSPLGTANTGELFF.

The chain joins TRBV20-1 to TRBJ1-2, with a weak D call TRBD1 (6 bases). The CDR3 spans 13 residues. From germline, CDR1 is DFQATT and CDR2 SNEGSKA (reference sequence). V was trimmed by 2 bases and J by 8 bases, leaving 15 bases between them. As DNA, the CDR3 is TGCAGTGCTAGAACACAGGGCGGAGAGGGCTACACCTTC. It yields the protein CSARTQGGEGYTF.

The CDR3 coding sequence is TGCGCCAGCAGGACCAGCAACACCGGGGAGCTGTTTTTT. Amino acid sequence: CASRTSNTGELFF. The V gene is TRBV10-1, the J gene TRBJ2-2; D ambiguous. Trimming left V 6 bases short and J 2 bases short, with 7 bases between. The CDR3 contains 13 residues. Germline loops: CDR1 WNHNN, CDR2 SYGVQD (reference sequence).

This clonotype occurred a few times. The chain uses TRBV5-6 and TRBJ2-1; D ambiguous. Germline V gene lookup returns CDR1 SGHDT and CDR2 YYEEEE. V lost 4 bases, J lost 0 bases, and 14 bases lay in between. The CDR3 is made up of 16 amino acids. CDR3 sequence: CASSPDLPSSYNEQFF. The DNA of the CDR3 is TGTGCCAGCAGCCCCGACTTACCGAGCTCCTACAATGAGCAGTTCTTC.

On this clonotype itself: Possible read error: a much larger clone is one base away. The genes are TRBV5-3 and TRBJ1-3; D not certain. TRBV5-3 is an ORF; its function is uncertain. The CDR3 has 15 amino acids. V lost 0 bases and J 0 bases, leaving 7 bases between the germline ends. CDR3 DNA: TGTGCCAGAAGCTTGGCCCCCAGCTCTGGAAACACCATATATTTT. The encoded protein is CARSLAPSSGNTIYF.

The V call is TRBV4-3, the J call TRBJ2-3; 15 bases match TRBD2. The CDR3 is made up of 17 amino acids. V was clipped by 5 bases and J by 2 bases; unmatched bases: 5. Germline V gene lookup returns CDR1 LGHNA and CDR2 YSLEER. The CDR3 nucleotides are TGCGCCAGCAGCTTGGGGACTAGCGGGGGGACCACAGATACGCAGTATTTT. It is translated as CASSLGTSGGTTDTQYF.

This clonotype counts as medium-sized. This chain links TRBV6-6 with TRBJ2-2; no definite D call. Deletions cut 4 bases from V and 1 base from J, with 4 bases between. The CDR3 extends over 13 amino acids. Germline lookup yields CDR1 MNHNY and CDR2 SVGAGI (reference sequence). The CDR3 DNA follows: TGTGCCAGCAGTTCCCTGAACACCGGGGAGCTGTTTTTT. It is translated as CASSSLNTGELFF.

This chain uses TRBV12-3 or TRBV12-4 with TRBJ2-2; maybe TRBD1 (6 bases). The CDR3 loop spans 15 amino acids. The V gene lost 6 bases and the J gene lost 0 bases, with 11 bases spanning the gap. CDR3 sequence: CASSAWTANTGELFF. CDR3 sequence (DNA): TGTGCCAGCAGCGCCTGGACAGCGAACACCGGGGAGCTGTTTTTT.

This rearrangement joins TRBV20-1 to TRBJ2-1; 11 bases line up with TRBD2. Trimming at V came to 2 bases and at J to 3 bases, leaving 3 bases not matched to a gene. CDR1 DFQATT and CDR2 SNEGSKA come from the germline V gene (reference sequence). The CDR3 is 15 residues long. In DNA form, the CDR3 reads TGCAGTGCTAGATCTAGCGGGGGGATCTACAATGAGCAGTTCTTC. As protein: CSARSSGGIYNEQFF.

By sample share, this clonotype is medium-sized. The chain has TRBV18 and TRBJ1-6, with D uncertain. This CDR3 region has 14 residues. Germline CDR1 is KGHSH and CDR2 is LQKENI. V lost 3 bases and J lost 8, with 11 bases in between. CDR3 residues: CASSPTTVDSPLHF. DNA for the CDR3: TGTGCCAGCTCACCTACAACGGTCGATTCACCCCTCCACTTT.